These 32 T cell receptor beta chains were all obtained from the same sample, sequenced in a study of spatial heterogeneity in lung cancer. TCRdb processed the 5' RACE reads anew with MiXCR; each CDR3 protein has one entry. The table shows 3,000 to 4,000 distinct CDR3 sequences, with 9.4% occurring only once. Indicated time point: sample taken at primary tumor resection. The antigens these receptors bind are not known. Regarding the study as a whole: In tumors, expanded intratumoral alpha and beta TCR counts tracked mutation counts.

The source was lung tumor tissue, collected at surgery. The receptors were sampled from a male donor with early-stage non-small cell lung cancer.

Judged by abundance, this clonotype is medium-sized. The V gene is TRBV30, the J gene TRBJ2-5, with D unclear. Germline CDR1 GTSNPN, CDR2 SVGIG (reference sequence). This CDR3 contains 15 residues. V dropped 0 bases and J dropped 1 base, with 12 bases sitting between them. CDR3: CAWSVQLLIQETQYF. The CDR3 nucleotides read TGTGCCTGGAGTGTACAGTTACTAATCCAAGAGACCCAGTACTTC.

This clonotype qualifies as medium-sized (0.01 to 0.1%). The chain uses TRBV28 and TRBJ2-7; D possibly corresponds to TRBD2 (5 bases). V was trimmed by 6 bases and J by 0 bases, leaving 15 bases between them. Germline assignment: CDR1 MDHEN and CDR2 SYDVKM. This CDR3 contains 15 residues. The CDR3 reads CASSPELEISYEQYF. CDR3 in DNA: TGTGCCAGCAGCCCAGAACTAGAGATCTCCTACGAGCAGTACTTC.

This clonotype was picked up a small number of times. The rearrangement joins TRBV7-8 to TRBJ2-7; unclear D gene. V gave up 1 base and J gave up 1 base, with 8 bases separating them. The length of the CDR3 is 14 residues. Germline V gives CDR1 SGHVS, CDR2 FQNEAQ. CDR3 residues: CASSLVQMSYEQYF. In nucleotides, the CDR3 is TGTGCCAGCAGCTTAGTCCAGATGTCCTACGAGCAGTACTTC.

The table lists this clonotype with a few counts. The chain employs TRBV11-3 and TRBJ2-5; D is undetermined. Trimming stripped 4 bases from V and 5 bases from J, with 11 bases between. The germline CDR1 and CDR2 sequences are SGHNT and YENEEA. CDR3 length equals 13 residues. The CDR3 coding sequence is TGTGCCAGCAGCTCCGGGTACGGGGAGACCCAGTACTTC. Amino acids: CASSSGYGETQYF. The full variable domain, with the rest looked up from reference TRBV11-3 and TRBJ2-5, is EAGVVQSPRYKIIEKKQPVAFWCNPISGHNTLYWYLQNLGQGPELLIRYENEEAVDDSQLPKDRFSAERLKGVDSTLKIQPAELGDSAVYLCASSSGYGETQYFGPGTRLLVL.

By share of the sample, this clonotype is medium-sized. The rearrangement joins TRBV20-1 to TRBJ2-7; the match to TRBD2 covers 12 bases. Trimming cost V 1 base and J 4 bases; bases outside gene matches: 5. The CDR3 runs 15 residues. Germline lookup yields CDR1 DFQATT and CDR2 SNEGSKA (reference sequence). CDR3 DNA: TGCAGTGCTAGAGCTAGCGGGAGGGCCGGGTACGAGCAGTACTTC. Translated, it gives CSARASGRAGYEQYF.

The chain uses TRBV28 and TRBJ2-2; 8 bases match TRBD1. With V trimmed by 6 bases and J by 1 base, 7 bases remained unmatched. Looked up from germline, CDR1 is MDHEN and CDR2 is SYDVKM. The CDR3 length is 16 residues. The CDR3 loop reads CASSQIQGGNTGELFF. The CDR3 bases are TGTGCCAGCAGCCAGATACAGGGGGGGAACACCGGGGAGCTGTTTTTT.

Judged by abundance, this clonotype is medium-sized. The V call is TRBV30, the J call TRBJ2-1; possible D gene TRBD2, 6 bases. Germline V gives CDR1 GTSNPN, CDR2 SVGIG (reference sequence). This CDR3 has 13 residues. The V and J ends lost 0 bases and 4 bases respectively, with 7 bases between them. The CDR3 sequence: CAWSVGGYNEQFF. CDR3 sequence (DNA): TGTGCCTGGAGTGTAGGAGGGTACAATGAGCAGTTCTTC.

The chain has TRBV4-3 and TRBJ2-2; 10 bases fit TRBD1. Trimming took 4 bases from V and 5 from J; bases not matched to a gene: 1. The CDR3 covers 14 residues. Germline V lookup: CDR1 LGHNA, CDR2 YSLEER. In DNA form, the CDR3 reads TGCGCCAGCAGCCGGACAGGGGGGACCGGGGAGCTGTTTTTT. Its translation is CASSRTGGTGELFF.

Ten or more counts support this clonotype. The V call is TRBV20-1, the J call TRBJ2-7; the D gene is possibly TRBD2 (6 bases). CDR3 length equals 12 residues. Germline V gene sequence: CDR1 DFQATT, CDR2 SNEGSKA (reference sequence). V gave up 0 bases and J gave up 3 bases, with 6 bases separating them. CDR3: CSARETSYEQYF. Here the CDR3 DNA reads TGCAGTGCTAGAGAGACTAGCTACGAGCAGTACTTC.

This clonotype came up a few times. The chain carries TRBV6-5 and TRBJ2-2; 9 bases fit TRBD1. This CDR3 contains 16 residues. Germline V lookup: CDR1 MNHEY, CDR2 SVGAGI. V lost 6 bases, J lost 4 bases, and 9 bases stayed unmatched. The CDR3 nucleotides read TGTGCCAGCAGAGCGACAGGGGGGGGTAGCACCGGGGAGCTGTTTTTT. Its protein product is CASRATGGGSTGELFF.

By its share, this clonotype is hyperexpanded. CDR3 amino acids: CASSLSTSGSSYNEQFF. The CDR3 DNA follows: TGTGCCAGCAGTCTCTCGACTAGCGGGAGCTCCTACAATGAGCAGTTCTTC. The V gene is TRBV28, the J gene TRBJ2-1; 12 bases map to TRBD2. The CDR3 length is 17 residues. The junction had 5 bases not matched to a gene; V was cut back by 5 bases and J by 0 bases. In germline, CDR1 is MDHEN, CDR2 SYDVKM.

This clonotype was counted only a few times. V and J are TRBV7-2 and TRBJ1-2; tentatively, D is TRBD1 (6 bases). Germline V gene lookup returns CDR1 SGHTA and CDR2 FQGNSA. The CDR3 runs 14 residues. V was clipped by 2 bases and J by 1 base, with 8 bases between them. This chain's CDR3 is CASSLTDSNYGYTF. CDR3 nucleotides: TGTGCCAGCAGCTTAACGGACAGTAACTATGGCTACACCTTC. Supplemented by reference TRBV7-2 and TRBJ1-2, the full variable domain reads GAGVSQSPSNKVTEKGKDVELRCDPISGHTALYWYRQSLGQGLEFLIYFQGNSAPDKSGLPSDRFSAERTGGSVSTLTIQRTQQEDSAVYLCASSLTDSNYGYTFGSGTRLTVV.

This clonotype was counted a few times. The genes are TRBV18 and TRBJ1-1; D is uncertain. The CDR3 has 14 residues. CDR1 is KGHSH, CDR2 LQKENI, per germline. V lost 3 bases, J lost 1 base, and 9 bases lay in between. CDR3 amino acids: CASSPGRGNTEAFF. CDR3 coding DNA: TGTGCCAGCTCACCCGGACGTGGGAACACTGAAGCTTTCTTT.

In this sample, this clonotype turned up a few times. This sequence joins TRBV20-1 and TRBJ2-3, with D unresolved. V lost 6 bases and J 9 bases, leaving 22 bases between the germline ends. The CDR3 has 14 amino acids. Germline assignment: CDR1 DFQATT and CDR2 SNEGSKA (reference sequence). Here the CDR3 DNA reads TGCAGTGCCAGGCGGATTACCTCCTCCAACACGCAGTATTTT. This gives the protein CSARRITSSNTQYF.

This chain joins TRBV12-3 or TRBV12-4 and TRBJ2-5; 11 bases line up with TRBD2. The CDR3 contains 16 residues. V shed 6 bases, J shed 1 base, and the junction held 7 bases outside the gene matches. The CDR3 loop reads CASRPTGTSGQETQYF. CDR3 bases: TGTGCCAGCAGGCCGACCGGGACTAGCGGCCAAGAGACCCAGTACTTC.

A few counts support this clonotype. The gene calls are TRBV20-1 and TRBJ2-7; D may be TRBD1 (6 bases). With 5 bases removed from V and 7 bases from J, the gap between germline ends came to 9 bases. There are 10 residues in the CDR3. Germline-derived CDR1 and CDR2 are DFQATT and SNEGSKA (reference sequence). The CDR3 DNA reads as TGCAGTGCTCTAGGGGGTGAGCAGTACTTC. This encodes CSALGGEQYF.

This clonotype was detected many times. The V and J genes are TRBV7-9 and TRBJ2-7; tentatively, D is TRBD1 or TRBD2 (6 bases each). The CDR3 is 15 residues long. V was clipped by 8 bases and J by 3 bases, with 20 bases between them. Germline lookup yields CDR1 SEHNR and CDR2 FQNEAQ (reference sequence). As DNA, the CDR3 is TGTGCCAGCGGAACTAGGGGGGAATCGAGCTACGAGCAGTACTTC. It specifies CASGTRGESSYEQYF. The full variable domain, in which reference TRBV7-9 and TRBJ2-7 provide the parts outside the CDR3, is DTGVSQNPRHKITKRGQNVTFRCDPISEHNRLYWYRQTLGQGPEFLTYFQNEAQLEKSRLLSDRFSAERPKGSFSTLEIQRTEQGDSAMYLCASGTRGESSYEQYFGPGTRLTVT.

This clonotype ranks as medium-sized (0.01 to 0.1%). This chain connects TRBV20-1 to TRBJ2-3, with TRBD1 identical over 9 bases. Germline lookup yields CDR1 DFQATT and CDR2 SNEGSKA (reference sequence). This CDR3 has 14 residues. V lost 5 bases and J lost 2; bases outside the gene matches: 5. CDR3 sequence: CSAYGQGITDTQYF. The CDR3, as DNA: TGCAGTGCTTACGGACAGGGGATCACAGATACGCAGTATTTT.

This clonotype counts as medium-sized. DNA for the CDR3: TGTGCCAGCAGCTTAGTTCTCTCAGGGGCCAACGTCCTGACTTTC. It translates to CASSLVLSGANVLTF. This chain uses TRBV7-3 with TRBJ2-6, with D hard to call. Trimming shortened V by 2 bases and J by 4 bases, and 9 bases separated the two germline ends. Germline V gene sequence: CDR1 SGHTA, CDR2 FQGTGA. This CDR3 region has 15 residues.

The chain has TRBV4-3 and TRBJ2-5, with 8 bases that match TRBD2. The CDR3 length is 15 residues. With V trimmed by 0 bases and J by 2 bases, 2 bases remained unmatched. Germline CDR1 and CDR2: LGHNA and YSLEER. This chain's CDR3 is CASSQDASGQETQYF. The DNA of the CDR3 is TGCGCCAGCAGCCAAGATGCTAGCGGGCAAGAGACCCAGTACTTC.

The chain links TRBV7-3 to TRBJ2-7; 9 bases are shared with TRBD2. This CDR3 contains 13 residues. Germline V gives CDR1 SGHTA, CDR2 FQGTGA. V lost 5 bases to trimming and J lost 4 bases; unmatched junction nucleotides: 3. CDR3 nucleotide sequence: TGTGCCAGCAGCCCCGCGGGGGGGTACGAGCAGTACTTC. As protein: CASSPAGGYEQYF.

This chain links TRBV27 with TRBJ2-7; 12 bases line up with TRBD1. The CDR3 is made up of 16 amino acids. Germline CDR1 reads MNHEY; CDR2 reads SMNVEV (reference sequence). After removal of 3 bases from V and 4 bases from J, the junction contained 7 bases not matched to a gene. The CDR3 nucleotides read TGTGCCAGCAGTTTTGAAGGGACAGGGGGCATTTACGAGCAGTACTTC. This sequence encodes CASSFEGTGGIYEQYF.

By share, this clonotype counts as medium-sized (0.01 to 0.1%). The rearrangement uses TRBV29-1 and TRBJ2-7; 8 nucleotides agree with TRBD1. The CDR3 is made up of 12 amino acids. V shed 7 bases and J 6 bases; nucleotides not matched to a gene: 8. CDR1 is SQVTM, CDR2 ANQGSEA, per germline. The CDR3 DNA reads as TGCAGCGCTAGACAGGGGATGGGCGAGCAGTACTTC. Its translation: CSARQGMGEQYF.

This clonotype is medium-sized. This chain's CDR3 is CASTISGRAGELFF. As DNA, the CDR3 is TGTGCCAGCACCATCTCTGGGAGGGCCGGGGAGCTGTTTTTT. The V and J genes are TRBV28 and TRBJ2-2; TRBD2 matches at 7 bases. Looked up from germline, CDR1 is MDHEN and CDR2 is SYDVKM. The CDR3 sequence is 14 residues long. J was trimmed by 6 bases and V by 7 bases; bases with no gene match: 8.

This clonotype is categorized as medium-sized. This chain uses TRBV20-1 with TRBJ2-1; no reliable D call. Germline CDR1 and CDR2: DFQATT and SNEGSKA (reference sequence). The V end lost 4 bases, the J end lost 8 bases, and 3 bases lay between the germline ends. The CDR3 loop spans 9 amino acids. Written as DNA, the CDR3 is TGCAGTGCTATGGATGAGCAGTTCTTC. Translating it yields CSAMDEQFF.

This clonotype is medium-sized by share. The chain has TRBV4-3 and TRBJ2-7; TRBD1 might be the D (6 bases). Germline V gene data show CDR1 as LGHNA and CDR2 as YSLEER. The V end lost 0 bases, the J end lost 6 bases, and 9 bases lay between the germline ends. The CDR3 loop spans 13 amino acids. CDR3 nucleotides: TGCGCCAGCAGCCAAGAGTTAGGGGGCGAGCAGTACTTC. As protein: CASSQELGGEQYF.

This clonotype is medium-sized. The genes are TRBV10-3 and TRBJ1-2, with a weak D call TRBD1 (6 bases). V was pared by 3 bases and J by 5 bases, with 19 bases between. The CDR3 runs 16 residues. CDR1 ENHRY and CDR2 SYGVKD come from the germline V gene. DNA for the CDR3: TGTGCCATCAGTGAACGGGCAGGGGCGAGTGTGTATGGCTACACCTTC. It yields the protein CAISERAGASVYGYTF.

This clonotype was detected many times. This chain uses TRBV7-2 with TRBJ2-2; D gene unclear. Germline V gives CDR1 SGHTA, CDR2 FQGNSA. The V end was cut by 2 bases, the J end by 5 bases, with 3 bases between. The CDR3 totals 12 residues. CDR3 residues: CASSLRTGELFF. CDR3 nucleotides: TGTGCCAGCAGCTTACGGACCGGGGAGCTGTTTTTT. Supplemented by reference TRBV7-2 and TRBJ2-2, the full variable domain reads GAGVSQSPSNKVTEKGKDVELRCDPISGHTALYWYRQSLGQGLEFLIYFQGNSAPDKSGLPSDRFSAERTGGSVSTLTIQRTQQEDSAVYLCASSLRTGELFFGEGSRLTVL.

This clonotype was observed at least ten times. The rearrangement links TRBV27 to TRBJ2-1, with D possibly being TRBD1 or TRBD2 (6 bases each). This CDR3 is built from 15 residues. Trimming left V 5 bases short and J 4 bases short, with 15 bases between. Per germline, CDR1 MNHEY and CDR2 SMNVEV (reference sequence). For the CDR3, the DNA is TGTGCCAGCAGTCCAAGGGGGGACCTGTACAATGAGCAGTTCTTC. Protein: CASSPRGDLYNEQFF.

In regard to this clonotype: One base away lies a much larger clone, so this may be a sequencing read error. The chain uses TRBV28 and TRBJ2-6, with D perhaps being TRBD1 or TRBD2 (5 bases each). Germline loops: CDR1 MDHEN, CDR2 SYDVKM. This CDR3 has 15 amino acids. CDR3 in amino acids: CASSLGHPGVNVLTF. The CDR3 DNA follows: TGTGCCAGCAGTTTAGGACACCCCGGGGTCAACGTCCTGACTTTC.

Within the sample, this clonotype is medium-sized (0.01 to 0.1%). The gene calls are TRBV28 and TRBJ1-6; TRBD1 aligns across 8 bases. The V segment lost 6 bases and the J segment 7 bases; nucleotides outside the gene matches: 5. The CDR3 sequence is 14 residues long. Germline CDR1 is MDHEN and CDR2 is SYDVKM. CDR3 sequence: CASSRTGPNSPLHF. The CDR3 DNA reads TGTGCCAGCAGCAGGACAGGGCCAAATTCACCCCTCCACTTT.

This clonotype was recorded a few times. DNA for the CDR3: TGTGCCAGCAGTTACAGCAGGGCGGGCTACACCTTC. Its protein product is CASSYSRAGYTF. The chain employs TRBV6-2 or TRBV6-3 and TRBJ1-2; possibly TRBD1 for D (5 bases). CDR1 and CDR2 (germline): MNHEY, SVGEGT. Trimming stripped 2 bases from V and 8 bases from J, with 9 bases between. There are 12 residues in the CDR3.